The rows below give T cell receptor beta chains drawn from one sample of a study of OX40 agonist ivuxolimab in advanced cancers. Method: immunoSEQ multiplex PCR; TCRdb's copy keeps in-frame clones and lacks some. This sample has about 24,000 clones, with 77% found just once. The specimen comprised CD4+ or CD8+ T cells sorted from blood, sampled in a trial of the OX40 agonist ivuxolimab. Receptor source: an adult with an advanced solid tumor such as melanoma, head and neck, liver or kidney cancer. Both conserved end residues are part of each CDR3. Each record gives: clone size, D gene, V gene, CDR3 length, J gene, CDR3 protein, CDR3 DNA. D genes are given only for firm matches. Clone size is shown for a subset of rows, as once, few, many or a class of expanded clone.

clone size: .
D gene: TRBD2
V gene: TRBV6-4
CDR3 length: 14
J gene: TRBJ2-3
CDR3 protein: CASKLAGDTDTQYF
CDR3 DNA: TGTGCCAGCAAACTAGCGGGAGACACAGATACGCAGTATTTT

clone size: .
D gene: .
V gene: TRBV21-1
CDR3 length: 14
J gene: TRBJ1-1
CDR3 protein: CASGRGNTNTEAFF
CDR3 DNA: TGTGCCAGCGGTAGGGGCAATACTAACACTGAAGCTTTCTTT

clone size: once
D gene: .
V gene: TRBV5-1
CDR3 length: 14
J gene: TRBJ1-1
CDR3 protein: CASSFPGIPTEAFF
CDR3 DNA: TGCGCCAGCAGTTTCCCCGGTATCCCCACTGAAGCTTTCTTT

clone size: .
D gene: .
V gene: TRBV7-6
CDR3 length: 16
J gene: TRBJ2-3
CDR3 protein: CASSTVGAGYTDTQYF
CDR3 DNA: TGTGCCAGCAGCACTGTGGGGGCAGGGTACACAGATACGCAGTATTTT

clone size: once
D gene: .
V gene: TRBV19
CDR3 length: 12
J gene: TRBJ2-1
CDR3 protein: CASSMLRDEQFF
CDR3 DNA: TGTGCCAGTAGTATGCTGCGAGATGAGCAGTTCTTC

clone size: once
D gene: .
V gene: TRBV10-3
CDR3 length: 18
J gene: TRBJ2-2
CDR3 protein: CAILDTTDSSFNTGELFF
CDR3 DNA: TGTGCCATCCTTGATACCACGGACAGTTCTTTCAACACCGGGGAGCTGTTTTTT

clone size: .
D gene: .
V gene: TRBV7-9
CDR3 length: 13
J gene: TRBJ1-2
CDR3 protein: CASSVSTGSGYTF
CDR3 DNA: TGTGCCAGCAGCGTATCTACAGGGTCCGGCTACACCTTC

clone size: .
D gene: .
V gene: TRBV7-2
CDR3 length: 13
J gene: TRBJ1-1
CDR3 protein: CASSPRLNTEAFF
CDR3 DNA: TGTGCCAGCAGCCCTCGGTTGAACACTGAAGCTTTCTTT

clone size: .
D gene: TRBD2
V gene: TRBV2
CDR3 length: 12
J gene: TRBJ2-7
CDR3 protein: CASGRAVHEQYF
CDR3 DNA: TGTGCCAGCGGGAGGGCCGTCCACGAGCAGTACTTC

clone size: .
D gene: .
V gene: TRBV19
CDR3 length: 15
J gene: TRBJ2-1
CDR3 protein: CASRPTGRSYNEQFF
CDR3 DNA: TGTGCCAGTAGGCCCACAGGGAGGTCGTACAATGAGCAGTTCTTC

clone size: .
D gene: .
V gene: TRBV5-1
CDR3 length: 15
J gene: TRBJ2-4
CDR3 protein: CASSFGHLAKNIQYF
CDR3 DNA: TGCGCCAGCAGCTTCGGACACCTTGCCAAAAACATTCAGTACTTC

clone size: .
D gene: TRBD1
V gene: TRBV11-3
CDR3 length: 12
J gene: TRBJ1-5
CDR3 protein: CASGLQGSPQHF
CDR3 DNA: TGTGCCAGCGGCCTACAGGGGTCGCCCCAGCATTTT

clone size: .
D gene: .
V gene: TRBV30
CDR3 length: 13
J gene: TRBJ1-2
CDR3 protein: CAWTKTANYGYTF
CDR3 DNA: TGTGCCTGGACAAAGACAGCTAACTATGGCTACACCTTC

clone size: .
D gene: .
V gene: TRBV30
CDR3 length: 12
J gene: TRBJ2-7
CDR3 protein: CAWSVGVYEQYF
CDR3 DNA: TGTGCCTGGAGTGTGGGTGTCTACGAACAGTACTTC

clone size: .
D gene: .
V gene: TRBV9
CDR3 length: 17
J gene: TRBJ1-4
CDR3 protein: CASSPFSQGGQGGKLFF
CDR3 DNA: TGTGCCAGCAGCCCCTTCAGCCAGGGCGGGCAAGGCGGAAAACTGTTTTTT

clone size: .
D gene: .
V gene: TRBV6-1
CDR3 length: 16
J gene: TRBJ2-3
CDR3 protein: CASSEAARQAMDTQYF
CDR3 DNA: TGTGCCAGCAGTGAAGCCGCCAGGCAGGCCATGGATACGCAGTATTTT

clone size: medium-sized
D gene: .
V gene: TRBV7-9
CDR3 length: 12
J gene: TRBJ1-1
CDR3 protein: CASSLQVPEAFF
CDR3 DNA: TGTGCCAGCAGCCTACAAGTGCCTGAAGCTTTCTTT

clone size: .
D gene: .
V gene: TRBV30
CDR3 length: 12
J gene: TRBJ2-7
CDR3 protein: CAWSVGMYEQYF
CDR3 DNA: TGTGCCTGGAGTGTAGGAATGTACGAGCAGTACTTC

clone size: .
D gene: .
V gene: TRBV23-1
CDR3 length: 14
J gene: TRBJ2-3
CDR3 protein: CASSPRDNTDTQYF
CDR3 DNA: TGCGCCAGCAGCCCCCGGGACAACACAGATACGCAGTATTTT

clone size: .
D gene: .
V gene: TRBV5-4
CDR3 length: 14
J gene: TRBJ2-5
CDR3 protein: CASSLSTAQETQYF
CDR3 DNA: TGTGCCAGCAGCTTGTCAACCGCTCAAGAGACCCAGTACTTC

clone size: few
D gene: TRBD2
V gene: TRBV7-2
CDR3 length: 15
J gene: TRBJ2-1
CDR3 protein: CASSFNGGLNNEQFF
CDR3 DNA: TGTGCCAGCAGCTTCAACGGGGGGTTAAACAATGAGCAGTTCTTC

clone size: few
D gene: .
V gene: TRBV5-6
CDR3 length: 13
J gene: TRBJ1-1
CDR3 protein: CASSRKPSTEAFF
CDR3 DNA: TGTGCCAGCAGCCGGAAACCTTCCACTGAAGCTTTCTTT

clone size: .
D gene: .
V gene: TRBV6-5
CDR3 length: 13
J gene: TRBJ1-1
CDR3 protein: CASSFTANTEAFF
CDR3 DNA: TGTGCCAGCAGCTTTACGGCGAACACTGAAGCTTTCTTT

clone size: few
D gene: .
V gene: TRBV6-1
CDR3 length: 16
J gene: TRBJ2-3
CDR3 protein: CASSEPPGTGQDTQYF
CDR3 DNA: TGTGCCAGCAGTGAACCACCCGGGACGGGTCAGGATACGCAGTATTTT

clone size: few
D gene: TRBD2
V gene: TRBV27
CDR3 length: 16
J gene: TRBJ2-1
CDR3 protein: CASSFISGTSYNEQFF
CDR3 DNA: TGTGCCAGCAGTTTCATTAGCGGGACTTCGTACAATGAGCAGTTCTTC